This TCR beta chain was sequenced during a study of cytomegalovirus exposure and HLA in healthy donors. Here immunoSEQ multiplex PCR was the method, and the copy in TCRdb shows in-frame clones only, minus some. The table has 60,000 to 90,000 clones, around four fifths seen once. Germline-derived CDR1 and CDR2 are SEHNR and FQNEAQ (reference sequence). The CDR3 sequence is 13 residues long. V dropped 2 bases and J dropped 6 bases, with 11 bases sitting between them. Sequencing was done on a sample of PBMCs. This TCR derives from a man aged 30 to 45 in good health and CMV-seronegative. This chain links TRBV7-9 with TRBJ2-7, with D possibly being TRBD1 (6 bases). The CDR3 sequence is CASSLTTGREQYF. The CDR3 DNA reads TGTGCCAGCAGCTTAACTACAGGGCGCGAGCAGTACTTC. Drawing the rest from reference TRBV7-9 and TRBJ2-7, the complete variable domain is DTGVSQNPRHKITKRGQNVTFRCDPISEHNRLYWYRQTLGQGPEFLTYFQNEAQLEKSRLLSDRFSAERPKGSFSTLEIQRTEQGDSAMYLCASSLTTGREQYFGPGTRLTVT.